This TCR beta chain was captured in a study of T cells in Graves' hyperthyroidism and ophthalmopathy. Study outcomes and limitations: In blood, most of the thyroid clonotypes expanded above 0.001 were also present.

Note on this clonotype: Its antigen is currently unknown.

This CDR3 is built from 13 residues. The V end was cut by 4 bases, the J end by 7 bases, with 10 bases between. Germline V gives CDR1 KGHDR, CDR2 SFDVKD. The authors deemed Graves' hyperthyroidism stable absent ophthalmopathy progression within 18 months. Exclusion criteria comprised uncontrolled infection, other autoimmune disease, pregnancy or lactation. Using around 10 ml of fresh peripheral blood, PBMCs were prepared. There were TCR beta CDR3 regions amplified from RNA transcripts. Using the HTBI primer set, a first-round RT-PCR was run on the TCR CDR3. TCRdb called the multiplex PCR reads again in MiXCR, with one record for every CDR3 protein. The table includes about 690,000 distinct CDR3 sequences, 15% to 20% detected once.

Material for sequencing was blood. The TCR comes from a man aged 50-60 years with Graves' hyperthyroidism. This chain joins TRBV24-1 and TRBJ2-1; a weak D match, TRBD1 (6 bases). CDR3 loop: CATSDWTENEQFF. The CDR3 DNA is TGTGCCACCAGTGACTGGACAGAAAATGAGCAGTTCTTC.